This T cell receptor (beta chain) was documented in a study of regulatory T cells in long-lasting Graves disease. Study findings and constraints: Among persistent patients, a larger number of public clonotypes were shared (about 2,700) than among newly diagnosed patients (just over 950).

There are a few counts of this clonotype. The antigen remains undetermined. Sequencing libraries for TCR beta were prepared with iRepertoire HTBI primers and Arm-PCR of CDR3 regions. Authors' analysis steps: Segment identification across samples yielded around 61 TRBV and about 13 TRBJ segments. TCRdb passed the multiplex PCR reads through MiXCR, listing each CDR3 protein once. None of the V and J calls come from the authors' own analysis; TCRdb made them. The sample holds about 440,000 distinct CDR3 sequences; about 15% are singletons and the top ten take 15% to 20%. Germline CDR1 is MNHEY and CDR2 is SVGEGT. Trimming shortened V by 6 bases and J by 7 bases, and 13 bases separated the two germline ends. This CDR3 contains 13 residues. As to time point: newly diagnosed GD, antithyroid drugs for less than 3 months. The TCR library was prepared using RNA isolated from PBMCs. Separately, the same data were catalogued under a study of T cells in Graves' hyperthyroidism and ophthalmopathy. From that paper: Reasons for excluding patients were uncontrolled infection, other autoimmune disease, pregnancy or lactation. Most thyroid clonotypes expanded above 0.001 appeared in blood too.

The chain carries TRBV6-2 or TRBV6-3 and TRBJ1-5; a possible D gene is TRBD1 (5 bases). This specimen consisted of peripheral blood mononuclear cells (PBMCs), obtained at new diagnosis, from a patient treated with antithyroid drugs. This clonotype was obtained from a woman aged 30 to 39 with Graves disease. CDR3 nucleotides: TGTGCCAGCAGCCCTGACAGTTACCAGCCCCAGCATTTT. Encoded protein: CASSPDSYQPQHF.